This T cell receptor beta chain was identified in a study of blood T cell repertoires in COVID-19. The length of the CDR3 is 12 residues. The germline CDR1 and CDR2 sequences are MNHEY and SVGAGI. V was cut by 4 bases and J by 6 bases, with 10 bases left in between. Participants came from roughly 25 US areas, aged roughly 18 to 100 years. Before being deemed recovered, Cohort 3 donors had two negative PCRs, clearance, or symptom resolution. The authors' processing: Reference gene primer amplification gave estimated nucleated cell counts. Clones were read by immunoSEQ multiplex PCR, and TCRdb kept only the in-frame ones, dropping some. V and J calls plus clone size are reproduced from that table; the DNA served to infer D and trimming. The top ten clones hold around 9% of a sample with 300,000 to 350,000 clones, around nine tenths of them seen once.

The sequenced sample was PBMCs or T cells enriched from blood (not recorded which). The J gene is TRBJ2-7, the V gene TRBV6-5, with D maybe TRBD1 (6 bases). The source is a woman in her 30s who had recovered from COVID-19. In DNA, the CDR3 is TGTGCCAGCAGTTCTGTACAGGGCGAGCAGTACTTC. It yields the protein CASSSVQGEQYF.